The rows below give T cell receptor beta chains drawn from one sample of a study of OX40 agonist ivuxolimab in advanced cancers. This table comes from immunoSEQ multiplex PCR, and its TCRdb copy is limited to in-frame clones, with some not included. The data contain 82,000 or so clones, 92% of them singletons. Sequences were derived from CD4+ or CD8+ T cells sorted from blood, sampled in a trial of the OX40 agonist ivuxolimab. The receptors here all came from an adult with an advanced solid tumor such as melanoma, head and neck, liver or kidney cancer. CDR3s include the opening cysteine and the closing phenylalanine or tryptophan. Fields, in order: V gene, J gene, CDR3 protein.

v_call: TRBV4-1; j_call: TRBJ2-7; cdr3_aa: CASSQGDQRYEQYF
v_call: TRBV25-1; j_call: TRBJ2-7; cdr3_aa: CASFVGESSYEQYF
v_call: TRBV7-3; j_call: TRBJ2-1; cdr3_aa: CASSSPRGGGQGGNEQFF
v_call: TRBV6-1; j_call: TRBJ2-3; cdr3_aa: CASSGGQGNTDTQYF
v_call: TRBV5-1; j_call: TRBJ2-2; cdr3_aa: CASSLMDRGLNTGELFF
v_call: TRBV7-8; j_call: TRBJ2-7; cdr3_aa: CASSSAGTGSYEQYF
v_call: TRBV10-3; j_call: TRBJ1-2; cdr3_aa: CAIGYRDRYTF
v_call: TRBV10-3; j_call: TRBJ2-6; cdr3_aa: CAISGGPGQGAQAGANVLTF
v_call: TRBV5-4; j_call: TRBJ1-4; cdr3_aa: CASKDRGGEKLFF
v_call: TRBV10-3; j_call: TRBJ2-1; cdr3_aa: CAISEFGRASGGLPQFF
v_call: TRBV7-8; j_call: TRBJ1-2; cdr3_aa: CASSLDSHGYTF
v_call: TRBV5-6; j_call: TRBJ2-3; cdr3_aa: CASSPHGGGRRTDTQYF
v_call: TRBV6-1; j_call: TRBJ2-1; cdr3_aa: CASSELRDWRVGEQFF
v_call: TRBV18; j_call: TRBJ2-1; cdr3_aa: CASSARGGRGEYNEQFF
v_call: TRBV5-1; j_call: TRBJ2-7; cdr3_aa: CASSLVSGSGSYEQYF
v_call: TRBV11-3; j_call: TRBJ2-7; cdr3_aa: CASSPIAGGPYEQYF
v_call: TRBV11-2; j_call: TRBJ2-5; cdr3_aa: CASSPGTGMGETQYF
v_call: TRBV25-1; j_call: TRBJ1-5; cdr3_aa: CASSESRRVDQPQHF
v_call: TRBV29-1; j_call: TRBJ1-1; cdr3_aa: CSVEGAVAEAFF
v_call: TRBV7-9; j_call: TRBJ1-3; cdr3_aa: CASQPGTASGNTIYF
v_call: TRBV5-1; j_call: TRBJ2-7; cdr3_aa: CASSIRDWPSYEQYF